A single sample is the source of the 11 T cell receptor delta chains below, sequenced in a study of gamma-delta T cells after stem cell transplantation. TCRdb used CATT to re-call clones from the RT-PCR reads. The profile covers 15,000 to 19,000 delta-chain clones, with just under 9.5% appearing a single time and about two thirds taken by the ten largest. The sample comprised gamma-delta T cells. The origin of the receptors is a human donor. It is not recorded whose cells these are; they may come from a transplant donor.

Details on this clone: A read error likely explains this, since a far larger clone differs by one base. This specimen includes other DNA sequences encoding the same CDR3. This rearrangement joins TRDV2 to TRDJ1, with 9 positions matching TRDD3. This CDR3 spans 15 amino acids. Germline lookup yields CDR1 GEAIGNYY and CDR2 EKD. CDR3 coding DNA: TGTGCCTGTGACACCGTTGGGGATACGTTCGATAAACTCATCTTC. It specifies CACDTVGDTFDKLIF.

There are a few counts of this clone. A far larger clone is off by one base, so a read error is likely. Other DNA sequences in this sample translate to the same CDR3. Here the CDR3 DNA reads TGTGCCTGTGACACCGTGGACCCTACGAGTACTGGGGGATACGCACCCCAACTGTACACCGATAAACTCATCTTT. This translates into CACDTVDPTSTGGYAPQLYTDKLIF. The chain uses TRDV2 and TRDJ1, with 13 bases matching TRDD3. The CDR3 covers 25 residues. Germline-derived CDR1 and CDR2 are GEAIGNYY and EKD. With V trimmed by 0 bases and J by 0 bases, 27 bases remained unmatched.

The chain links TRDV2 to TRDJ1, with 8 bases matching TRDD3. J gave up 10 bases and V 3 bases, and 30 bases lay outside the gene matches. The CDR3 is 20 residues long. The germline V gene encodes CDR1 GEAIGNYY and CDR2 EKD. This chain's CDR3 is CACDPFLGDTPCDDLDPLIF. The CDR3 DNA is TGTGCCTGTGACCCGTTCCTGGGGGACACGCCTTGCGATGACCTCGATCCACTCATCTTT.

With respect to this clone: A junction boundary mismatches the germline segment, possibly from a read error. The V call is TRDV1, the J call TRDJ4, with D possibly called TRDD1 or TRDD3 (6 bases each). The length of the CDR3 is 29 residues. Per germline, CDR1 TSWWSYY and CDR2 QGS. CDR3 loop: CAIGESKDPTFYGTVNRVTRILGTRPLIF. Written as DNA, the CDR3 is TGTGCTATTGGGGAATCGAAGGACCCGACGTTTTACGGAACGGTAAATAGAGTCACTCGGATACTTGGGACCAGACCCCTGATCTTT.

A note on this clone: TCRdb pairs this DNA with a much larger clone's protein that differs at residue 4, likely a read error; the protein shown was translated from the DNA. The V gene is TRAV29/DV5, the J gene TRDJ1; 10 nucleotides match TRDD3. V shed 3 bases, J shed 0 bases, and the junction held 17 bases outside the gene matches. The germline V gene encodes CDR1 NSMFDY and CDR2 ISSIKDK. The CDR3 loop spans 19 amino acids. Written as DNA, the CDR3 is TGTGCAGCAATCCCGATCGTACTGGGGGATGGGAGGTACACCGATAAACTCATCTTT. It codes for CAAIPIVLGDGRYTDKLIF.

The sample holds many counts of this clone. The chain links TRDV2 to TRDJ1, with TRDD3 identical over 7 bases. The CDR3 extends over 17 amino acids. V dropped 3 bases and J dropped 5; count of bases not matched to a gene: 17. Germline CDR1 reads GEAIGNYY; CDR2 reads EKD. CDR3 nucleotide sequence: TGTGCCTGTGACCCGGTGGCCCTGGGGGTTCGGCGGGATAAACTCATCTTT. As protein: CACDPVALGVRRDKLIF.

The V and J genes are TRDV2 and TRDJ1; D perhaps matches TRDD3 (6 bases). In germline, CDR1 is GEAIGNYY, CDR2 EKD. This CDR3 contains 18 residues. The ends were cut back, 1 base at V and 0 bases at J, with 20 bases in the middle. In DNA, the CDR3 is TGTGCCTGTGACACTATACCCGTACGGGGGAAGTACACCGATAAACTCATCTTT. This codes for CACDTIPVRGKYTDKLIF.

This clone was counted between two and nine times. TCRdb pairs this DNA with a much larger clone's protein that differs at residue 15, likely a read error; the protein shown was translated from the DNA. The V and J genes are TRDV2 and TRDJ1; tentative D call: TRDD3 (6 bases). The CDR3 has 17 residues. Germline V lookup: CDR1 GEAIGNYY, CDR2 EKD. Here the CDR3 DNA reads TGTGCCTGTGACACAGTCGGGGATCTGGCCTACACCGATAAATTCATCTTT. Amino acid sequence: CACDTVGDLAYTDKFIF.

This clone was found many times. The protein in TCRdb stems from a much larger clone and differs at residue 14 from this DNA's translation, likely a read error; here the protein is translated from the DNA. V usage is TRDV1 and J usage is TRDJ1; 13 bases match TRDD3. V shed 0 bases, J shed 5 bases, and the junction held 12 bases outside the gene matches. The CDR3 extends over 19 amino acids. CDR1 is TSWWSYY and CDR2 is QGS in the germline V gene. CDR3 residues: CALGELEPPDWGIRDKLIF. The DNA for the CDR3 is TGTGCTCTTGGGGAACTAGAGCCCCCCGACTGGGGGATACGGGATAAACTCATCTTT.

This clone was seen a handful of times. Other nucleotide sequences in the sample specify the same CDR3. The genes are TRDV2 and TRDJ1; 7 nucleotides match TRDD3. The germline CDR1 and CDR2 sequences are GEAIGNYY and EKD. The CDR3 contains 22 residues. The J segment lost 2 bases and the V segment lost 0 bases, leaving 26 bases of the junction unmatched. CDR3: CACDTVRTGVYSTPDRTDKLIF. The DNA of the CDR3 is TGTGCCTGTGACACCGTGAGGACTGGGGTTTACTCCACGCCCGACCGTACCGATAAACTCATCTTT.

This clone was picked up many times. Translating this DNA gives a protein that differs at residue 12 from the TCRdb one, which belongs to a much larger clone; a read error is likely, and the protein shown is this translation. The V gene is TRDV2, the J gene TRDJ1; TRDD3 matches at 11 bases. From germline, CDR1 is GEAIGNYY and CDR2 EKD. The CDR3 consists of 17 residues. The trim removed 3 bases at V and 1 base at J, leaving 9 bases unmatched. The CDR3 spells CACDPLMGDTRTDKLIF. The CDR3, as DNA: TGTGCCTGTGACCCTCTGATGGGGGATACGCGCACCGATAAACTCATCTTT.